The rows below give T cell receptor beta chains drawn from one sample of a study of OX40 agonist ivuxolimab in advanced cancers. Sequencing was performed with immunoSEQ multiplex PCR; in TCRdb, only in-frame clones are kept and a portion is missing. There are approximately 76,000 clones in the sample; about nine tenths occur only once, and approximately 0.79% lies in the top ten. The sequencing here drew on CD4+ or CD8+ T cells sorted from blood, taken in a trial of the OX40 agonist ivuxolimab. The source of these receptors is an adult with an advanced solid tumor such as melanoma, head and neck, liver or kidney cancer. CDR3s include the opening cysteine and the closing phenylalanine or tryptophan. A D gene is named only where the DNA matches it firmly. A row's size may be missing; if present it is once, few, many or a size class.

D gene	clone size	V gene	J gene	CDR3 DNA	CDR3 protein
.	.	TRBV5-8	TRBJ2-7	TGTGCCAGCAGCCCTACGCAGGGTTACGAGCAGTACTTC	CASSPTQGYEQYF
TRBD2	.	TRBV11-2	TRBJ2-1	TGTGCCAGCAGCTTAAAAGCGGGAGTAAGGGGCTCCAATGAGCAGTTCTTC	CASSLKAGVRGSNEQFF
.	.	TRBV7-9	TRBJ1-5	TGTGCCAGCAGCCGGGGGGATAGCAATCAGCCCCAGCATTTT	CASSRGDSNQPQHF
.	.	TRBV7-9	TRBJ1-4	TGTGCCGGTACAGGTTCAACTAATGAAAAACTGTTTTTT	CAGTGSTNEKLFF
.	.	TRBV5-4	TRBJ1-2	TGTGCCAGCAGCTTGGGCGGAGAAGGGACCCCGGGCTACGCCTTC	CASSLGGEGTPGYAF
.	.	TRBV28	TRBJ2-3	TGTGCCAGCAGTGGGGGTTCCGCAGGCGGCGCAGATACGCAGTATTTT	CASSGGSAGGADTQYF
TRBD1	.	TRBV30	TRBJ1-4	TGTGCCTGGGGTGCGAGGAGGGGGCGAGAAAAACTGTTTTTT	CAWGARRGREKLFF
.	.	TRBV7-3	TRBJ2-1	TGTGCCAGCAGCTTAACGGGAGCGGGCATTAATACCTACAATGAGCAGTTCTTC	CASSLTGAGINTYNEQFF
TRBD1	.	TRBV29-1	TRBJ2-5	TGCAGCGTTGAAGGGGCCGGGACAGCGACTAACTTAGAGACCCAGTACTTC	CSVEGAGTATNLETQYF
.	.	TRBV19	TRBJ1-1	TGTGCCAGTAGTCTGCGCCCGAGGACCGCTGAAGCTTTCTTT	CASSLRPRTAEAFF
.	once	TRBV5-4	TRBJ2-7	TGTGCCAGCAGCTCGGACCCCAGCTTCGGTGAGCAGTACTTC	CASSSDPSFGEQYF
.	.	TRBV28	TRBJ1-2	TGTGCCAGCAGTCCGGGAAACAAAATCGTAGGCTACACCTTC	CASSPGNKIVGYTF
.	.	TRBV19	TRBJ2-6	TGTGCCAGTACGGGAAGCTGGCGGGAAGGCTCTGGGGCCAACGTCCTGACTTTC	CASTGSWREGSGANVLTF
.	.	TRBV6-6	TRBJ2-1	TGTGCCAGCAGCCTCGGCCACAATGAGCAGTTCTTC	CASSLGHNEQFF
.	.	TRBV6-5	TRBJ1-4	TGTGCCAGCAGTTACGGGACAACTAATGAAAAACTGTTTTTT	CASSYGTTNEKLFF
TRBD1	once	TRBV5-1	TRBJ2-7	TGCGCCAGCAGTTTTACAGGGGTCGAGCAGTACTTC	CASSFTGVEQYF
.	few	TRBV7-9	TRBJ1-1	TGTGCCAGCAGCTTAGCGCGGATCCGTGAAGCTTTCTTT	CASSLARIREAFF
.	.	TRBV2	TRBJ2-5	TGTGCCAGCAGTGAACGCAGGCAAGAGACCCAGTACTTC	CASSERRQETQYF
TRBD2	.	TRBV28	TRBJ2-7	TGTGCCAGCAGTCTCGACCCCGGACTAGCGGGGGGCCTATACTTC	CASSLDPGLAGGLYF
.	.	TRBV6-4	TRBJ1-1	TGTGCCAGCAGTCTGCAGGGGAATCCCAACACTGAAGCTTTCTTT	CASSLQGNPNTEAFF
TRBD1	few	TRBV29-1	TRBJ2-1	TGCAGCTCACGTTCGGGACAGGGGACCAGGGAGCAGTTCTTC	CSSRSGQGTREQFF
TRBD1	.	TRBV19	TRBJ1-2	TGTGCCAGTAGTCGCACCGGGACAGGGGGGAAGGGCTACACCTTC	CASSRTGTGGKGYTF
.	.	TRBV19	TRBJ2-7	TGTGCCAGTAGTATTATGTCAGGGGGGTACTACGAGCAGTACTTC	CASSIMSGGYYEQYF
.	.	TRBV7-9	TRBJ2-3	TGTGCCAGCAGCTCAAAGTCCCGGACAGAATATTTAGATACGCAGTATTTT	CASSSKSRTEYLDTQYF
TRBD1	.	TRBV18	TRBJ2-1	TGTGCCAGCTCCCCAGGGGGTGATGAGCAGTTCTTC	CASSPGGDEQFF
.	.	TRBV9	TRBJ2-7	TGTGCCAGCAGCATATCCGGGCTCCCCTACGAGCAGTACTTC	CASSISGLPYEQYF
.	.	TRBV29-1	TRBJ2-7	TGCAGCGTCACAAGACGGGGCTCGACCTACGAGCAGTACTTC	CSVTRRGSTYEQYF
.	.	TRBV20-1	TRBJ2-7	TGCAGTGCTAGAGCCGGGGGCGAGCAGTACTTC	CSARAGGEQYF
.	.	TRBV30	TRBJ1-4	TGTGCCTGGAGTGTACCGAGGGGCCTGGGAAATGAAAAACTGTTTTTT	CAWSVPRGLGNEKLFF
.	.	TRBV9	TRBJ1-1	TGTGCCAGCAGCCAGATGGGGGGGAACACTGAAGCTTTCTTT	CASSQMGGNTEAFF
.	.	TRBV6-5	TRBJ1-1	TGTGCCAGCAGTTACAAACCTCGGGGCACTGAAGCTTTCTTT	CASSYKPRGTEAFF
TRBD1	.	TRBV9	TRBJ2-3	TGTGCCAGCAGCGTAGAACAGGGGGCGGATACGCAGTATTTT	CASSVEQGADTQYF
TRBD1	.	TRBV25-1	TRBJ1-4	TGTGCCAGCACCGGAACACAGGGGACTAATGAAAAACTGTTTTTT	CASTGTQGTNEKLFF
TRBD1	.	TRBV11-3	TRBJ1-1	TGTGCCAGCAGCTTGGACCCTGGGACAGGTCCCTTCTTT	CASSLDPGTGPFF
TRBD1	.	TRBV7-9	TRBJ1-5	TGTGCCACAGGAGGGACAGGGGCGGGTCAGCCCCAGCATTTT	CATGGTGAGQPQHF
.	.	TRBV27	TRBJ1-1	TGTGCCAGCAGTTTTGGTTCTAGGGGCACTGAAGCTTTCTTT	CASSFGSRGTEAFF
.	.	TRBV7-9	TRBJ2-7	TGTGCCAGCAGCCTAGACGGGATGGGCGAGCAGTACTTC	CASSLDGMGEQYF
TRBD1	.	TRBV6-5	TRBJ1-2	TGTGCCAGCAGTTACACCCTAACAGGGGGCAGCTATGGCTACACCTTC	CASSYTLTGGSYGYTF
.	.	TRBV14	TRBJ2-1	TGTGCCAGCAGCCCTGGGGGGGGGCCTTATGAGCAGTTCTTC	CASSPGGGPYEQFF
.	.	TRBV7-9	TRBJ2-7	TGTGCCAGCAGCTTAGGCTCCTACTCCTACGAGCAGTACTTC	CASSLGSYSYEQYF
.	.	TRBV13	TRBJ1-1	TGTGCCAGCAGCTTCGGGGGTTGGGAAGCTTTCTTT	CASSFGGWEAFF
TRBD1	.	TRBV29-1	TRBJ1-2	TGCAGCGTTGATGGACAGGGTATGGGCTACACCTTC	CSVDGQGMGYTF
.	.	TRBV4-1	TRBJ1-5	TGCGCCAGCAGCCGCACCATCTTGCGAGGGAATCAGCCCCAGCATTTT	CASSRTILRGNQPQHF
.	once	TRBV4-2	TRBJ2-7	TGTGCCAGCAGCCAAGAGGGAGCAGGGAGATACGAGCAGTACTTC	CASSQEGAGRYEQYF
TRBD1	.	TRBV4-1	TRBJ1-1	TGCGCCAGCAGCCAAGGTACAGGGGTCGGAGCTTTCTTT	CASSQGTGVGAFF
.	.	TRBV14	TRBJ2-4	TGTGCCAGCAGCCAGGAGGTAAACATTCAGTACTTC	CASSQEVNIQYF
.	.	TRBV19	TRBJ1-2	TGTGCCAGTAGTATAGGCAGCGCTAACTATGGCTACACCTTC	CASSIGSANYGYTF
.	.	TRBV14	TRBJ2-2	TGTGCCAGCAGCCAAGGAGCCAGGCCCCTAGCCGGGGAGCTGTTTTTT	CASSQGARPLAGELFF
TRBD1	.	TRBV18	TRBJ1-2	TGTGCCAGCTCACCGTCTGGACAGGGGGGAGGATACACCTTC	CASSPSGQGGGYTF
.	.	TRBV29-1	TRBJ2-5	TGCAGCGTTAGGGAGGAGACCCAGTACTTC	CSVREETQYF